This paragraph covers one T cell receptor beta chain sequence. No antigen is known for it. Base qualities are not at hand, and no much larger clone is one base apart. TCRbeta CDR3 regions were amplified from genomic DNA using the immunoSEQ Assay, a bias-controlled multiplex PCR. Regarding the original processing steps: The number of nucleated cells in each sample was estimated from the amplification of reference gene primers within the assay. To quantify the absolute abundance of each unique TCRbeta CDR3 rearrangement, sequence reads were collapsed and filtered. For each sample, productive Simpson clonality was calculated as the square root of Simpson's diversity index across productive rearrangements. TCRdb obtained this table from immuneACCESS and retained in-frame rearrangements with V and J assigned. These tables miss some clones; where compared with another copy, unresolved V genes account for less than half of the shortfall, and the remainder is unexplained. That table furnishes V, J and clone size, whereas the DNA furnished D and trimming. The sample table contains 49,000 or so clones; only one count was recorded for about 90% of them. The ten top clones hold 8% of the sample.

The entry originates in a study of blood T cell repertoires in COVID-19 (dated by TCRdb to about 2020). General notes on the study: The collaborator samples originated in the United States, Italy and Spain and spanned the acute and convalescent phases of COVID-19. A de-identified subject ID, COVID-19 status, age in years and sex were almost always included in the sample metadata. The prospective study material was composed of cDNA or gDNA derived from T cells, B-cell-depleted T cells, or PBMCs. The samples were drawn from two sources: the first 160 participants of the ongoing ImmuneRACE study, and over 1,000 subjects contributed by 6 global collaborators. The repertoires were made available in a free public database intended to serve as a resource for research on the immune response to SARS-CoV-2. HLA class I and class II types, where available, came from metadata supplied by the sample provider rather than from assay-based typing. Subjects who had been exposed to COVID-19, were actively infected with it, or had recovered from it provided the deeply sampled blood TCRbeta repertoires that made up the dataset.

CDR1 and CDR2, looked up from the germline V gene, are SGHRS and YFSETQ. The cysteine opens and the phenylalanine closes a CDR3 of 15 amino acids. Only the CDR3 DNA stays, 45 bases, in frame from base 1. From V the trimming removes 4 bases and from J it removes 7 bases, while the gene matches leave 13 bases of the junction unaccounted for. Overall study results and their limits: Clinical and demographic metadata were provided uncurated, with the amount varying by source and participant.

The collaborating institutions used their own protocols to collect whole blood in K2EDTA tubes. Collaborator samples were shipped for TCRbeta analysis as frozen whole blood, isolated PBMCs, or DNA extracted from either sample type. Sequencing used peripheral blood. This receptor was obtained from a man in his fifties or sixties with acute or convalescent COVID-19. The chain is encoded by TRBV5-1 joined to TRBJ2-5; a stretch of 7 junction bases matches TRBD1. The CDR3 sequence is CASSTGTEGPRTQYF. DNA sequence: TGCGCCAGCAGCACCGGGACAGAGGGGCCGAGGACCCAGTACTTC.